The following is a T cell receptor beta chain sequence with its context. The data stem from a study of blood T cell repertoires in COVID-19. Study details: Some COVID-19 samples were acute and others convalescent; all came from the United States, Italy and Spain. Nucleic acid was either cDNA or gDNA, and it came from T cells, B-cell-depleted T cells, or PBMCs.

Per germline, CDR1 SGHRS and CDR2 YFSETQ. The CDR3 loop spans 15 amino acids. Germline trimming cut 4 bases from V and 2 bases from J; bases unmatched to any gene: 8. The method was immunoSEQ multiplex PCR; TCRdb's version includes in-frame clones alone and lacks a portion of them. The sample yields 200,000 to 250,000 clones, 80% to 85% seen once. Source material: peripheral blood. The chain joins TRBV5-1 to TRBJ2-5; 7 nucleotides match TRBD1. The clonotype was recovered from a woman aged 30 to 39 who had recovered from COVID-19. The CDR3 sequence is CASSLLGQIQETQYF. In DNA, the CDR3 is TGCGCCAGCAGCCTCCTGGGACAGATACAAGAGACCCAGTACTTC.